This T cell receptor (beta chain) was sequenced during a study of graft-versus-host responses after intestinal transplantation. In the study overall: Recipients had multivisceral, liver-intestinal, or isolated intestinal transplants. All recipients got anti-thymocyte globulin induction, then tacrolimus and steroids for about 3 years.

Regarding the study as a whole: High graft-versus-host to host-versus-graft clonal ratios were found in allografts of patients who had graft-donor T cell macrochimerism. GvH clones detected in recipient marrow included some appearing first in ileum or blood.

Produced via immunoSEQ multiplex PCR; TCRdb's table is partial and in-frame only. Of around 99,000 clones listed, about nine tenths are singletons. As to this clone: Antigen: not known.

CDR1 is SNHLY and CDR2 is FYNNEI in the germline V gene. The CDR3 spans 15 residues. Trimming left V 6 bases short and J 1 base short, with 13 bases between. Specimen: unstimulated CD4+ T cells sorted from spleen or lymph node cells, collected before transplant. J is TRBJ1-5 and V is TRBV2; D remains unclear. This receptor was identified in a human donor who was the organ donor for an intestinal transplant. CDR3 amino acids: CASRVEDVSNQPQHF. The CDR3 region has the DNA TGTGCCAGCAGGGTAGAGGACGTAAGCAATCAGCCCCAGCATTTT.